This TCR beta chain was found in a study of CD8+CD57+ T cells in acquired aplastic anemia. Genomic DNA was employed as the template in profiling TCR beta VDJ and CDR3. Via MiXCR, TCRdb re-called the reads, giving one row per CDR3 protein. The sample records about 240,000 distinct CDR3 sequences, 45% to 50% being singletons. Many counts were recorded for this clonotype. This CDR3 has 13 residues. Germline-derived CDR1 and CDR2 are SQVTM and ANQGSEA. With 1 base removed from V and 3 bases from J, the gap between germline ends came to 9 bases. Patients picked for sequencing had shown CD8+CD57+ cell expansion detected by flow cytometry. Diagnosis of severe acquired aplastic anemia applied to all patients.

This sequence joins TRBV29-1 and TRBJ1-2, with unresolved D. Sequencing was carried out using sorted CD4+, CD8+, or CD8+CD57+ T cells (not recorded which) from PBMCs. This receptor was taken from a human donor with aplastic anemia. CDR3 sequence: CSVEGASDYGYTF. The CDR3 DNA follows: TGCAGCGTTGAAGGGGCTTCTGACTATGGCTACACCTTC.